This TCR beta chain was captured by sequencing in a study of glioma-infiltrating T cells. Study-level results: Gliomas, especially low-grade, showed above-expected tissue-blood divergence; non-neoplastic patients showed below. Only very few CDR3 sequences appeared in both tissue and blood.

This clonotype was seen repeatedly, ten times or more. The antigen is not known. V lost 6 bases, J lost 3 bases, and 8 bases lay in between. The germline V gene has CDR1 LNHDA and CDR2 SQIVND (reference sequence). The CDR3 has 12 residues. TCR alpha and beta CDR3 regions were amplified from RNA using iRepertoire nested multiplex PCR. One-step reverse transcription and amplification started from about 100-400 ng of tissue mRNA or PBMC total RNA. TCRdb processed the multiplex PCR reads anew with MiXCR; each CDR3 protein has one entry. The sample carries around 190,000 distinct CDR3 sequences, more than 30% recorded once.

The TCR sequence derives from a human donor with low-grade glioma or glioblastoma, undergoing nonglioma brain surgery, or in good health (not recorded which). The chain uses TRBV19 and TRBJ1-1; the D gene is possibly TRBD1 (5 bases). Sequencing was carried out using glioma tissue, nonneoplastic brain tissue, or PBMCs (not recorded which). CDR3 sequence: CASSREYTEAFF. CDR3 DNA: TGTGCCAGTAGCAGGGAATACACTGAAGCTTTCTTT.